This is a list of T cell receptor beta chains from one sample in a study of cytomegalovirus exposure and HLA in healthy donors. Sequencing used immunoSEQ multiplex PCR; TCRdb keeps in-frame clones, though not all of them. The data show some 91,000 clones, around 60% seen once. Sequencing was carried out using PBMCs. These receptors were collected from a human donor in good health. CDR3s include the opening cysteine and the closing phenylalanine or tryptophan. A D gene is named only where the DNA matches it firmly. For some rows the clone size is stated as once, few or many, or as a class when expanded; others skip it.

V gene	D gene	J gene	clone size	CDR3 DNA	CDR3 protein
TRBV7-3	TRBD1	TRBJ2-5	once	TGTGCCAGCAGCTCAACCGGGACAGGGGTAGAGACCCAGTACTTC	CASSSTGTGVETQYF
TRBV6-1	-	TRBJ2-5	-	TGTGCCAGCAGTGAAAACGGCGGAGAGACCCAGTACTTC	CASSENGGETQYF
TRBV27	-	TRBJ1-1	-	TGTGCCAGCAGACCCCTAAAGGGAGCTAAGAACACTGAAGCTTTCTTT	CASRPLKGAKNTEAFF
TRBV18	-	TRBJ2-7	-	TGTGCCAGCTCACCCCCTACAGGGTTTAAGTACTTC	CASSPPTGFKYF
TRBV5-1	TRBD2	TRBJ2-5	-	TGCGCCAGCAGCCCGGCGGCGGGGGGGCCCGAGACCCAGTACTTC	CASSPAAGGPETQYF
TRBV27	-	TRBJ1-6	-	TGTGCCAGCAGTATGACAGATACTAATAATTCACCCCTCCACTTT	CASSMTDTNNSPLHF
TRBV6-5	TRBD2	TRBJ2-3	once	TGTGCCAGCAGCAAGCGGGGAGGTATAGATACGCAGTATTTT	CASSKRGGIDTQYF
TRBV27	TRBD1	TRBJ2-1	few	TGTGCCAGCAGTTTATTCACCGGGACAGGACCCTACAATGAGCAGTTCTTC	CASSLFTGTGPYNEQFF
TRBV7-3	TRBD1	TRBJ2-1	few	TGTGCCAGCAGCTTAATGGGACAGGGCTCCTACAATGAGCAGTTCTTC	CASSLMGQGSYNEQFF
TRBV6-6	TRBD1	TRBJ2-7	-	TGTGCCAGCAGAGGGACAGGGCTCTCCTACGAGCAGTACTTC	CASRGTGLSYEQYF
TRBV6-1	-	TRBJ1-1	once	TGTGCCAGCACCCAGGCCGCTGAAGCTTTCTTT	CASTQAAEAFF
TRBV7-6	TRBD2	TRBJ2-1	few	TGTGCCAGCAGCTTAGCCCGGTCTAGCGGCAATGAGCAGTTCTTC	CASSLARSSGNEQFF
TRBV7-8	-	TRBJ2-5	-	TGTGCCAGCGGCTCGATAACGGGGACTTCCCCCACCCTTGGGACCCAGTACTTC	CASGSITGTSPTLGTQYF
TRBV10-3	TRBD1	TRBJ1-5	-	TGTGCCATCAGTGAGAGGGGGCCCCTAAGCAATCAGCCCCAGCATTTT	CAISERGPLSNQPQHF
TRBV7-9	-	TRBJ1-3	few	TGTGCCAGCAGCTTAGCGCTAGTGGTCTCTGGAAACACCATATATTTT	CASSLALVVSGNTIYF
TRBV5-1	TRBD2	TRBJ2-2	-	TGCGCCAGCAGCCCCCGGGGGCTAGCGGGGGGCACGAACACCGGGGAGCTGTTTTTT	CASSPRGLAGGTNTGELFF
TRBV25-1	-	TRBJ2-7	-	TGTGCCAGCATGAGCTACGAGCAGTACTTC	CASMSYEQYF
TRBV2	TRBD2	TRBJ2-3	-	TGTGCCAGCAGTGCCCTAGCGGGGGGGCTCCTCACAGATACGCAGTATTTT	CASSALAGGLLTDTQYF
TRBV7-3	TRBD2	TRBJ2-5	-	TGTGCCAGCAGCTTAGCGGGGGGGCCCCGTGAGACCCAGTACTTC	CASSLAGGPRETQYF
TRBV14	-	TRBJ2-1	few	TGTGCCAGCAGCCTCTCTCTTCCCTTAGCAAATGAGCAGTTCTTC	CASSLSLPLANEQFF
TRBV6-5	TRBD1	TRBJ1-2	-	TGTGCCAGCAGTTACTCATACCGGGACAGGGGAGATGGCTACACCTTC	CASSYSYRDRGDGYTF
TRBV7-8	TRBD2	TRBJ2-5	-	TGTGCCAGCAGCTTAGCGGGGGGGACTGTCAGGGAGACCCAGTACTTC	CASSLAGGTVRETQYF
TRBV10-3	-	TRBJ1-2	-	TGTGCCATCTCAAGCGGAGCTGGGGAGAACTATGGCTACACCTTC	CAISSGAGENYGYTF
TRBV5-4	TRBD1	TRBJ1-1	-	TGTGCCAGCAGGGAAGGGACAGGGGGGCCCCACTCTGAAGCTTTCTTT	CASREGTGGPHSEAFF
TRBV2	TRBD1	TRBJ2-7	few	TGTGCCAGCAGTGCTCAGGGGGCGAGCTACGAGCAGTACTTC	CASSAQGASYEQYF
TRBV5-1	-	TRBJ2-3	-	TGCGCCAGCAGCTTGTTCCGCCGGACAGACACAGATACGCAGTATTTT	CASSLFRRTDTDTQYF
TRBV7-9	TRBD1	TRBJ2-5	-	TGTGCCAGCACCATCTTTGGACAGGGGGCTGGAGAGACCCAGTACTTC	CASTIFGQGAGETQYF
TRBV19	TRBD1	TRBJ1-6	-	TGTGCCAGCCGGACAGGGGGCAACGGTTCACCCCTCCACTTT	CASRTGGNGSPLHF
TRBV5-1	TRBD2	TRBJ2-3	-	TGCGCCAGCAGCCCGGGACTACCTCACGCAGATACGCAGTATTTT	CASSPGLPHADTQYF
TRBV6-5	-	TRBJ2-7	few	TGTGCCAGCAGCACTGACAACCACGAGCAGTACTTC	CASSTDNHEQYF
TRBV5-8	TRBD2	TRBJ2-2	-	TGTGCCAGCAGCAGGGGGATCGGCGGGGGGGTCACCGGGGAGCTGTTTTTT	CASSRGIGGGVTGELFF
TRBV23-1	TRBD1	TRBJ1-5	-	TGCGCCAGCAGTCAATCGAAACTAAGGACAGGGGGATTTTCTAGCAATCAGCCCCAGCATTTT	CASSQSKLRTGGFSSNQPQHF
TRBV25-1	-	TRBJ1-3	-	TGTGCCAGCAGTGAATCAGGGATGAACTCTGGAAACACCATATATTTT	CASSESGMNSGNTIYF
TRBV25-1	TRBD1	TRBJ1-4	-	TGTGCCAGCAGTGTTTCCGGGACAGCTCATGAAAAACTGTTTTTT	CASSVSGTAHEKLFF
TRBV27	TRBD1	TRBJ2-1	few	TGTGCCAGCAGTTGGACAGGGGACAATGAGCAGTTCTTC	CASSWTGDNEQFF
TRBV2	-	TRBJ2-1	-	TGTGCCAGCAACATCAGGGCCCCCAATGAGCAGTTCTTC	CASNIRAPNEQFF
TRBV29-1	TRBD1	TRBJ1-3	-	TGCAGCGTGTCAGGGGGTCTCTCTGGAAACACCATATATTTT	CSVSGGLSGNTIYF
TRBV5-5	TRBD1	TRBJ1-4	-	TGTGCCAGCAGCTTCCCGGGACAGGGTGAAAAACTGTTTTTT	CASSFPGQGEKLFF
TRBV7-9	TRBD1	TRBJ1-3	-	TGTGCCAGCAGCGAACAGGGGTCTGGAAACACCATATATTTT	CASSEQGSGNTIYF
TRBV9	TRBD1	TRBJ1-2	-	TGTGCCAGCAGCGTAGGACAGGGGGCATATGGCTACACCTTC	CASSVGQGAYGYTF
TRBV27	TRBD2	TRBJ2-1	few	TGTGCCAGCGCCATTTTAGCGGGGGGGTCCTACAATGAGCAGTTCTTC	CASAILAGGSYNEQFF
TRBV30	-	TRBJ1-2	-	TGTGCCTGGAAGATCGTCCGGGGGAGTATGAACTATGGCTACACCTTC	CAWKIVRGSMNYGYTF
TRBV6-6	-	TRBJ2-7	-	TGTGCCAGCAGTTACGGGACACCCTCCTACGAGCAGTACTTC	CASSYGTPSYEQYF
TRBV9	TRBD1	TRBJ1-1	-	TGTGCCAGCAGCGCCTCTGGACAGGCAGGCAACACTGAAGCTTTCTTT	CASSASGQAGNTEAFF
TRBV5-1	-	TRBJ2-7	-	TGCGCCAGCAGCCTAGATTACGGATACGAGCAGTACTTC	CASSLDYGYEQYF
TRBV18	TRBD2	TRBJ2-3	-	TGTGCCAGCTCACCATCCCTGACTAGCGCAGATACGCAGTATTTT	CASSPSLTSADTQYF
TRBV30	TRBD1	TRBJ2-1	-	TGTGCCTGGAGTGTACGGACAGGTCCCTCCTACAATGAGCAGTTCTTC	CAWSVRTGPSYNEQFF
TRBV6-4	TRBD1	TRBJ1-2	few	TGTGCCAGCAGTGTGGACAGGTCCCATGGCTACACCTTC	CASSVDRSHGYTF
TRBV4-1	-	TRBJ2-7	few	TGCGCCAGCAGCCAAGGGACAGACTCCTACGAGCAGTACTTC	CASSQGTDSYEQYF
TRBV7-3	TRBD1	TRBJ1-2	-	TGTGCCAGCAGCTCACAGGGCAGGGGGGGCTACACCTTC	CASSSQGRGGYTF
TRBV9	-	TRBJ2-1	-	TGTGCCAGCAGCCTCCTTCCCGGGGGTACTAGTGATGAGCAGTTCTTC	CASSLLPGGTSDEQFF
TRBV11-3	TRBD1	TRBJ2-7	few	TGTGCCAGCAGCTTACAGGGAGGACAGGGGGCCCACGAGCAGTACTTC	CASSLQGGQGAHEQYF